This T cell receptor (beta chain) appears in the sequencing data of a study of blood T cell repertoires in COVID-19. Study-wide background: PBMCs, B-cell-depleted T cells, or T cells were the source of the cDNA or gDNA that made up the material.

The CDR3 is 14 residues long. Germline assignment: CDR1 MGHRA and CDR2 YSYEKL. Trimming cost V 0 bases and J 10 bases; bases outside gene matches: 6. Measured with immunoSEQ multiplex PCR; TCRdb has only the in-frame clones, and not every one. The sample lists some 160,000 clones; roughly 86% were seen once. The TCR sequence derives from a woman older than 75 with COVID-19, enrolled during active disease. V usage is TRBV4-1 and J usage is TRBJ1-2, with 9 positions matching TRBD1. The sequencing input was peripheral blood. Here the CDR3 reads CASSQERDRAPYTF. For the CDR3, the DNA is TGCGCCAGCAGCCAAGAAAGGGACAGGGCCCCCTACACCTTC.